This T cell receptor beta chain was captured by sequencing in a study of blood T cell repertoires in COVID-19. This clone was found once. Only in-frame clones appear in the TCRdb table, and some are missing; sequencing was by immunoSEQ multiplex PCR. The sample includes some 350,000 clones, roughly 89% seen only once; the top ten take about 6.8%. This CDR3 is built from 13 residues. Germline-derived CDR1 and CDR2 are SQVTM and ANQGSEA. Trimming removed 7 bases from V and 3 bases from J, with 16 bases in between. The chain recombines TRBV29-1 with TRBJ2-7, with D possibly being TRBD1 (6 bases). This receptor was obtained from a man aged 18 to 35 with active or convalescent COVID-19. The material sequenced was peripheral blood. Here the CDR3 reads CSALDRDIYEQYF. DNA of the CDR3: TGCAGCGCATTGGACAGAGACATCTACGAGCAGTACTTC.